The 28 T cell receptor beta chains below all came from one sample that was sequenced in a study of T cells in Graves' hyperthyroidism and ophthalmopathy. Amplification of TCR beta CDR3 regions was performed using RNA transcripts as template. An initial round of RT-PCR targeting the TCR CDR3 relied on the HTBI primer set. TCRdb reprocessed the multiplex PCR reads via MiXCR and lists one record per CDR3 protein. This sample has roughly 560,000 distinct CDR3 sequences, with approximately 15% found just once. Sequencing was performed on blood. These receptors were taken from a woman aged 40-49 years with Graves' ophthalmopathy.

This clonotype was counted a few times. Here the CDR3 reads CASKDPRGRSYNEQFF. The CDR3 DNA follows: TGTGCCAGCAAAGATCCGCGAGGGAGGTCCTACAATGAGCAGTTCTTC. The genes are TRBV6-1 and TRBJ2-1; D possibly corresponds to TRBD2 (6 bases). Germline V gives CDR1 MNHNS, CDR2 SASEGT. The ends were cut back, 7 bases at V and 1 base at J, with 17 bases in the middle. This CDR3 is built from 16 residues.

This clonotype was counted ten times or more. V gene TRBV7-8 combines with J gene TRBJ2-7; D remains unclear. The V gene's germline CDR1 is SGHVS and CDR2 FQNEAQ. Trimming shortened V by 5 bases and J by 0 bases, and 8 bases separated the two germline ends. The CDR3 runs to 13 residues. CDR3 amino acids: CASSPFPSYEQYF. The CDR3 coding sequence is TGTGCCAGCAGCCCCTTCCCCTCCTACGAGCAGTACTTC.

This clonotype was detected many times. This chain uses TRBV29-1 with TRBJ1-1; unclear D gene. Germline-derived CDR1 and CDR2 are SQVTM and ANQGSEA. The CDR3 runs to 10 residues. CDR3 amino acids: CAQQNTEAFF. CDR3 nucleotide sequence: TGCGCACAACAAAACACTGAAGCTTTCTTT. Full variable domain (missing parts from reference TRBV29-1 and TRBJ1-1): SAVISQKPSRDICQRGTSLTIQCQVDSQVTMMFWYRQQPGQSLTLIATANQGSEATYESGFVIDKFPISRPNLTFSTLTVSNMSPEDSSIYLCAQQNTEAFFGQGTRLTVV.

The chain is built from TRBV6-2 or TRBV6-3 and TRBJ2-2; 11 bases fit TRBD2. Losses at the gene ends were 4 bases for V and 0 bases for J; bases not matched to a gene: 4. CDR1 and CDR2 from the germline V gene are MNHEY and SVGEGT. CDR3 length: 17 residues. The CDR3 loop reads CASSSRLAGTNTGELFF. The CDR3 DNA follows: TGTGCCAGCAGTTCACGACTAGCGGGAACGAACACCGGGGAGCTGTTTTTT.

V and J are TRBV20-1 and TRBJ1-1; TRBD1 might be the D (6 bases). The CDR3 spans 14 residues. Germline lookup yields CDR1 DFQATT and CDR2 SNEGSKA (reference sequence). Trimming pared 3 bases from V and 6 bases from J, leaving 17 bases between. The CDR3 region is CSASVGTGYSEAFF. The CDR3 coding sequence is TGCAGTGCTAGTGTAGGAACAGGGTATTCTGAAGCTTTCTTT.

This clonotype was seen a handful of times. A read error may explain this, as a much larger clone is one base away. The rearrangement joins TRBV30 to TRBJ2-5; no firm D call. Germline CDR1 GTSNPN, CDR2 SVGIG (reference sequence). CDR3 length equals 12 residues. CDR3 coding DNA: TGTGGCTGGAGTGGACCGCAAGAGACCCAGTACTTC. Translation: CGWSGPQETQYF.

The V gene is TRBV5-1, the J gene TRBJ2-2, with a possible D match to TRBD2 (6 bases). V lost 2 bases and J lost 4, with 24 bases in between. This CDR3 has 19 residues. CDR1 and CDR2 (germline): SGHRS, YFSETQ. The CDR3 loop is CASSLTFSLRRRGTGELFF. The DNA for the CDR3 is TGCGCCAGCAGCTTAACTTTTTCGTTGAGGCGGCGGGGCACCGGGGAGCTGTTTTTT.

This clonotype was observed at least ten times. V and J are TRBV12-3 or TRBV12-4 and TRBJ2-7; D is unclear. Trimming stripped 4 bases from V and 2 bases from J, with 27 bases between. CDR3 length equals 19 residues. This CDR3 reads CASSSQYLGSLLRAYEQYF. The CDR3 DNA is TGTGCCAGCAGTTCACAATACCTAGGATCGCTCTTACGTGCCTACGAGCAGTACTTC.

The J gene is TRBJ2-2, the V gene TRBV27; 8 nucleotides align to TRBD1. The CDR3 has 14 amino acids. The J segment lost 6 bases and the V segment lost 6 bases, leaving 6 bases of the junction unmatched. In germline, CDR1 is MNHEY, CDR2 SMNVEV (reference sequence). The CDR3 DNA reads as TGTGCCAGCAGGGAACAGGGGGTTGCCGGGGAGCTGTTTTTT. This sequence encodes CASREQGVAGELFF.

This clonotype was recorded at least ten times. V gene TRBV30 combines with J gene TRBJ2-2; D could derive from TRBD1 or TRBD2 (5 bases each). CDR1 is GTSNPN, CDR2 SVGIG, per germline (reference sequence). The CDR3 loop spans 15 amino acids. V dropped 3 bases and J dropped 6 bases, with 17 bases sitting between them. The CDR3 DNA is TGTGCCTGGAGACGGGGCGGTGGGGCGCCCGGGGAGCTGTTTTTT. As protein: CAWRRGGGAPGELFF.

There are many counts of this clonotype. The rearrangement links TRBV12-3 or TRBV12-4 to TRBJ1-2, with D perhaps TRBD1 (5 bases). The V end lost 4 bases, the J end lost 7 bases, and 13 bases lay between the germline ends. CDR3 size: 13 residues. As DNA, the CDR3 is TGTGCCAGCAGTTCCTCAGGGACCGGTGGCTACACCTTC. Residues: CASSSSGTGGYTF.

The chain links TRBV6-1 to TRBJ2-3; 9 bases fit TRBD2. The V gene's germline CDR1 is MNHNS and CDR2 SASEGT. The CDR3 consists of 15 residues. V lost 6 bases, J lost 5 bases, and 9 bases stayed unmatched. Here the CDR3 DNA reads TGTGCCAGCAGGGGAGCGGGAGGTGGGGGAGATACGCAGTATTTT. It translates to CASRGAGGGGDTQYF.

This clonotype has a count of ten or more. As DNA, the CDR3 is TGTGCCAGCAGTTACTCTAGGACTAGCGAGCCCTACGAGCAGTACTTC. Protein sequence: CASSYSRTSEPYEQYF. The chain combines TRBV6-5 with TRBJ2-7; TRBD2 agrees at 9 bases. The CDR3 has 16 residues. The V gene end was trimmed by 0 bases and the J gene end by 2 bases; junction bases not matched to a gene: 5. Germline V gene sequence: CDR1 MNHEY, CDR2 SVGAGI.

The chain is built from TRBV15 and TRBJ1-3; D is possibly TRBD1 (6 bases). Germline CDR1 and CDR2: LNHNV and YYDKDF (reference sequence). V shed 5 bases and J shed 2 bases, with 28 bases lying between them. The CDR3 sequence is 20 residues long. CDR3 protein: CATSSPFRGVDSRPGNTIYF. CDR3 DNA sequence: TGTGCCACCAGCTCCCCTTTTAGGGGAGTGGACAGCCGGCCTGGAAACACCATATATTTT.

There are a few counts of this clonotype. The chain joins TRBV11-1 to TRBJ1-1, with 9 bases aligning to TRBD1. V was pared by 1 base and J by 2 bases, with 11 bases of the junction left unmatched. This CDR3 spans 18 amino acids. Germline V gene data show CDR1 as SGHAT and CDR2 as FQDESV (reference sequence). The DNA for the CDR3 is TGTGCCAGCAGCTTAGAAGGGACAGGGCGAGCTTCAAACACTGAAGCTTTCTTT. Translation gives CASSLEGTGRASNTEAFF. Full variable domain (remainder filled in from reference TRBV11-1 and TRBJ1-1): EAEVAQSPRYKITEKSQAVAFWCDPISGHATLYWYRQILGQGPELLVQFQDESVVDDSQLPKDRFSAERLKGVDSTLKIQPAELGDSAMYLCASSLEGTGRASNTEAFFGQGTRLTVV.

This clonotype was recorded at least ten times. The chain employs TRBV12-3 or TRBV12-4 and TRBJ2-5, with TRBD2 identical over 14 bases. Trimming took 4 bases from V and 7 from J; bases not matched to a gene: 8. The CDR3 consists of 16 residues. This chain's CDR3 is CASSSYRLAGGPTQYF. CDR3 DNA sequence: TGTGCCAGCAGTTCCTACCGACTAGCGGGAGGGCCGACCCAGTACTTC.

This clonotype appeared many times. The chain employs TRBV27 and TRBJ1-1; TRBD1 matches 9 bases. This CDR3 comprises 13 residues. The germline V gene has CDR1 MNHEY and CDR2 SMNVEV (reference sequence). J lost 5 bases, V lost 9 bases, and 7 bases had no gene match. The CDR3 protein is CASEPGQGTEAFF. The DNA for the CDR3 is TGTGCCAGTGAACCGGGACAGGGTACTGAAGCTTTCTTT.

This clonotype was picked up many times. The chain carries TRBV28 and TRBJ1-1; no clear D. The length of the CDR3 is 14 residues. The V gene's germline CDR1 is MDHEN and CDR2 SYDVKM. V lost 6 bases and J lost 0, with 11 bases in between. CDR3 region: CASSLQGVNTEAFF. In nucleotides, the CDR3 is TGTGCCAGCAGCCTCCAAGGAGTGAACACTGAAGCTTTCTTT.

This clonotype was detected ten times or more. This chain links TRBV6-1 with TRBJ2-5; 10 bases line up with TRBD2. V shed 11 bases and J 5 bases; nucleotides not matched to a gene: 5. Looked up from germline, CDR1 is MNHNS and CDR2 is SASEGT. This CDR3 has 12 amino acids. The CDR3: CAGGLARETQYF. For the CDR3, the DNA is TGTGCCGGGGGACTAGCGAGGGAGACCCAGTACTTC.

Ten or more counts support this clonotype. The chain employs TRBV6-5 and TRBJ2-7; TRBD2 matches at 13 bases. CDR1 and CDR2 from the germline V gene are MNHEY and SVGAGI. This CDR3 is built from 15 residues. The ends lost 8 bases at V and 5 bases at J; junction bases unmatched: 9. The DNA for the CDR3 is TGTGCCAGCGGGGGGACTAGCGGGAAAGTCCACGAGCAGTACTTC. Encoded protein: CASGGTSGKVHEQYF.

This clonotype has a count of ten or more. V gene TRBV28 combines with J gene TRBJ2-2, with no clear D. Trimming took 2 bases from V and 6 from J, leaving 7 bases between them. CDR1 is MDHEN, CDR2 SYDVKM, per germline. CDR3 length equals 13 residues. The CDR3 here is CASSLAMAGELFF. As DNA, the CDR3 is TGTGCCAGCAGTTTAGCCATGGCCGGGGAGCTGTTTTTT.

This clonotype was recorded at least ten times. The rearrangement joins TRBV6-2 or TRBV6-3 to TRBJ2-7; 7 bases are shared with TRBD1. The CDR3 contains 16 residues. From germline, CDR1 is MNHEY and CDR2 SVGEGT. Trimming removed 6 bases from V and 6 bases from J; junction bases left unmatched: 17. The CDR3 loop reads CASRSTGTAISGEQYF. In nucleotides, the CDR3 is TGTGCCAGCAGGTCTACCGGGACAGCTATTTCAGGCGAGCAGTACTTC.

In this sample, this clonotype turned up many times. The CDR3 DNA reads as TGTGCCATCAGTGTTGGACCGGGACAGGGGGTGAACACCATATATTTT. Translating gives CAISVGPGQGVNTIYF. The chain recombines TRBV10-3 with TRBJ1-3; 11 nucleotides match TRBD1. Trimming removed 4 bases from V and 7 bases from J; junction bases left unmatched: 9. Germline V gene data show CDR1 as ENHRY and CDR2 as SYGVKD. This CDR3 region has 16 residues.

This clonotype was found many times. For the CDR3, the DNA is TGCGCCAGCAACATTGACTCGGTGGGAACCTATGGCTACACCTTC. It is translated as CASNIDSVGTYGYTF. The chain recombines TRBV5-1 with TRBJ1-2; D is uncertain. In germline, CDR1 is SGHRS, CDR2 YFSETQ. Trimming took off 6 bases at V and 4 bases at J, with 19 bases between the two ends. The CDR3 consists of 15 residues.

This clonotype was seen repeatedly, ten times or more. The CDR3 loop reads CASSPGGAPNYGYTF. CDR3 in DNA: TGTGCCAGCAGTCCCGGTGGGGCGCCGAACTATGGCTACACCTTC. The gene calls are TRBV28 and TRBJ1-2, with D perhaps TRBD1 (5 bases). V was clipped by 5 bases and J by 2 bases, with 15 bases between them. Germline assignment: CDR1 MDHEN and CDR2 SYDVKM. There are 15 residues in the CDR3.

This clonotype has at least ten counts. The CDR3 sequence: CSGETSPCEQYF. CDR3 DNA: TGCAGCGGCGAGACTAGTCCCTGCGAGCAGTACTTC. The gene calls are TRBV29-1 and TRBJ2-7, with TRBD2 as a possible D gene (6 bases). The germline V gene encodes CDR1 SQVTM and CDR2 ANQGSEA. The CDR3 loop spans 12 amino acids. Trimming stripped 7 bases from V and 6 bases from J, with 16 bases between.

This clonotype occurred many times. The gene calls are TRBV12-3 or TRBV12-4 and TRBJ1-1; TRBD1 matches at 7 bases. The CDR3 extends over 13 amino acids. J was trimmed by 3 bases and V by 5 bases; bases with no gene match: 3. CDR3 in DNA: TGTGCCAGCAGTCAACAGGGGTACACTGAAGCTTTCTTT. It yields the protein CASSQQGYTEAFF.

Ten or more counts support this clonotype. This chain uses TRBV7-9 with TRBJ1-1; D is unclear. Trimming cost V 5 bases and J 1 base, with 14 bases left between them. The CDR3 is made up of 15 amino acids. CDR1 is SEHNR and CDR2 is FQNEAQ in the germline V gene (reference sequence). CDR3 sequence: CASSQYGLGNTEAFF. Written as DNA, the CDR3 is TGTGCCAGCAGCCAATATGGGTTAGGGAACACTGAAGCTTTCTTT.